A single TCR beta chain is shown here with its context. Its specificity is not known. Assay: immunoSEQ multiplex PCR; the TCRdb copy retains only in-frame clones and omits some. Found here are around 330,000 clones, 74% of them singletons; the top ten hold 9% to 12%. The data were obtained in a study of shared clonotypes between healthy human individuals. On the study more broadly: Aged between 18 and 49, the donors were a couple of women and a few men. Used for every donor were three CD4 naive, three CD4 memory, two CD8 naive and one CD8 memory plate.

Whole-study findings and limits: Generally, naive subsets (rather than memory subsets) showed larger estimated richness.

This TCR was sampled from a man younger than 45 in good health. Sequencing was carried out using memory CD4+ T cells sorted from blood. Subset here: CD45RA-negative fraction.

CDR3 loop: CASSLVSGPPSYEQYF. The CDR3 DNA is TGTGCCAGCAGCTTAGTCAGCGGGCCCCCCTCCTACGAGCAGTACTTC. The chain combines TRBV7-2 with TRBJ2-7, with a tentative D call TRBD2 (6 bases). With 1 base removed from V and 0 bases from J, the gap between germline ends came to 13 bases. The CDR3 consists of 16 residues. The germline V gene encodes CDR1 SGHTA and CDR2 FQGNSA.